The entry that follows covers one TCR beta chain sequence. Germline V gene lookup returns CDR1 SGHAT and CDR2 FQNNGV. The CDR3 totals 16 residues. Trimming removed 6 bases from V and 3 bases from J; junction bases left unmatched: 12. TCRdb's table, derived via immunoSEQ multiplex PCR, lists solely in-frame clones and lacks some. The data hold roughly 650,000 clones, with roughly 97% observed a single time. This sample is drawn from a study of shared clonotypes between healthy human individuals. Sequenced: naive CD4+ T cells sorted from blood. The sample's subset: CD45RA+ positively selected. The source of this sequence is a woman under 40 in good health. This chain joins TRBV11-2 and TRBJ2-7; 9 bases agree with TRBD2. The CDR3 region is CASRTTSGTSFYEQYF. CDR3 coding DNA: TGTGCCAGCAGAACGACTTCCGGGACTAGCTTCTACGAGCAGTACTTC. Full variable domain (outside the CDR3, taken from reference TRBV11-2 and TRBJ2-7): EAGVAQSPRYKIIEKRQSVAFWCNPISGHATLYWYQQILGQGPKLLIQFQNNGVVDDSQLPKDRFSAERLKGVDSTLKIQPAKLEDSAVYLCASRTTSGTSFYEQYFGPGTRLTVT.